This TCR beta chain was sequenced during a study of cytomegalovirus exposure and HLA in healthy donors. Study background: Researchers found that approximately 85% of fewer than 450 genotyped donors fell within the Caucasian-associated ancestry cluster. Study-level results: Productive status was seen about 90% or about 30% of the time for most TCR beta V segments in an earlier analysis.

A remark on this clone: Antigen specificity is unknown.

Amplification used 60 Vbeta primers and 13 Jbeta primers. Here immunoSEQ multiplex PCR was the method, and the copy in TCRdb shows in-frame clones only, minus some. Of 90,000 to 150,000 clones in the sample, roughly 71% were seen once. The length of the CDR3 is 15 residues. Between the trimmed V and J ends, which lost 3 bases and 1 base, there was a span of 13 bases. Germline-derived CDR1 and CDR2 are GTSNPN and SVGIG (reference sequence). These donors, healthy bone marrow donors, were studied. Source material: PBMCs. This receptor was identified in a woman in her thirties or forties in good health and CMV-seropositive. The V call is TRBV30, the J call TRBJ1-5; D is perhaps TRBD1 (5 bases). The CDR3 nucleotides are TGTGCCTGGAGATCGGGGGGTCTGAGCAATCAGCCCCAGCATTTT. The encoded protein is CAWRSGGLSNQPQHF.